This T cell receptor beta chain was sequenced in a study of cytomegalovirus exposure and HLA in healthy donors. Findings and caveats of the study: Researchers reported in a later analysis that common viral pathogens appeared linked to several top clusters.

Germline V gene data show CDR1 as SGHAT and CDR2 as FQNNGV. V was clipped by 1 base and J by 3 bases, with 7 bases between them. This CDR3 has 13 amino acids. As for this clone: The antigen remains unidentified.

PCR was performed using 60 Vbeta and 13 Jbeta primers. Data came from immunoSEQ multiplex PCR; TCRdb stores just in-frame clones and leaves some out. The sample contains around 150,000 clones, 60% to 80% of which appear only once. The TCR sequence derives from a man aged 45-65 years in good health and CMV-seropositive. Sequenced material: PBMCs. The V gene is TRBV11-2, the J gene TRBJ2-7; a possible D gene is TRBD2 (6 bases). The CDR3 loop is CASSLGRGYEQYF. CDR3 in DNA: TGTGCCAGCAGCTTAGGGAGGGGCTACGAGCAGTACTTC. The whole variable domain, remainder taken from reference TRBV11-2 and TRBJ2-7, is EAGVAQSPRYKIIEKRQSVAFWCNPISGHATLYWYQQILGQGPKLLIQFQNNGVVDDSQLPKDRFSAERLKGVDSTLKIQPAKLEDSAVYLCASSLGRGYEQYFGPGTRLTVT.